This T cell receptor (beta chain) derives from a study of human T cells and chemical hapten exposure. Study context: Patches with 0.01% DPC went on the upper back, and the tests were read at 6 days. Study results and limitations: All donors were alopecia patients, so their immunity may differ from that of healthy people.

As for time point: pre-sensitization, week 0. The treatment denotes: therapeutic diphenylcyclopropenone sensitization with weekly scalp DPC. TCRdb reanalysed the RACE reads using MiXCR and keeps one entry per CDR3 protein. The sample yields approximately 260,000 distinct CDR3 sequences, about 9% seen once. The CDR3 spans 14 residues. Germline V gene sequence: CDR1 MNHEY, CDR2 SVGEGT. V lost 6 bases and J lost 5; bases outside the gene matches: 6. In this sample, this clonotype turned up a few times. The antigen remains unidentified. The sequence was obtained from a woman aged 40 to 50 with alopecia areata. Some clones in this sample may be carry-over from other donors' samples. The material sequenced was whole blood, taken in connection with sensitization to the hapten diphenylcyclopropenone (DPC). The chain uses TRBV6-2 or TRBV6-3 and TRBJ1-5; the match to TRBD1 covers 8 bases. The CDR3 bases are TGTGCCAGCAGAACAGGACAGGGCTATCAGCCCCAGCATTTT. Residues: CASRTGQGYQPQHF.